Here is one TCR beta chain with its context. This sample was included in a study of OX40 agonist ivuxolimab in advanced cancers. TCRdb keeps only in-frame clones here, not all; method: immunoSEQ multiplex PCR. Here the sample spans 45,000 or so clones, 88% being singletons. Germline V lookup: CDR1 LNHDA, CDR2 SQIVND (reference sequence). Trimming took off 3 bases at V and 7 bases at J, with 7 bases between the two ends. This CDR3 contains 12 residues. The chain is built from TRBV19 and TRBJ2-1; D remains ambiguous. The source is an adult with an advanced solid tumor such as melanoma, head and neck, liver or kidney cancer. The sample here was CD4+ or CD8+ T cells sorted from blood, taken in a trial of the OX40 agonist ivuxolimab. The CDR3 spells CASSIWGNEQFF. CDR3 sequence (DNA): TGTGCCAGTAGTATTTGGGGAAATGAGCAGTTCTTC.